The next 21 T cell receptor beta chains were all read from a single sample in a study of T cells in Graves' hyperthyroidism and ophthalmopathy. The CDR3 regions of TCR beta were amplified from RNA transcripts. The TCR CDR3 was amplified in a first-round RT-PCR using the HTBI primer set. One entry per CDR3 protein results from TCRdb running MiXCR on the multiplex PCR reads. Counted here are 350,000 or so distinct CDR3 sequences, 15% to 20% occurring once; the ten biggest clones make up 15% to 17%. The specimen sequenced was blood. Receptors originate from a woman aged 40-49 years with Graves' ophthalmopathy.

The gene calls are TRBV3-1 and TRBJ1-1; TRBD1 aligns across 9 bases. Germline trimming cut 3 bases from V and 4 bases from J; bases unmatched to any gene: 3. CDR1 and CDR2 from the germline V gene are LGHDT and YNNKEL (reference sequence). The CDR3 extends over 14 amino acids. In nucleotides, the CDR3 is TGTGCCAGCAGCCAGACAGGGGGGACCACTGAAGCTTTCTTT. Protein: CASSQTGGTTEAFF.

The table lists this clonotype with many counts. CDR3 in DNA: TGTGCCAGCAGCTTATTGCCACGGGTTAACTATGGCTACACCTTC. Protein product: CASSLLPRVNYGYTF. V is TRBV7-2 and J is TRBJ1-2, with D unclear. This CDR3 is 15 amino acids long. Germline V gene sequence: CDR1 SGHTA, CDR2 FQGNSA. Between the trimmed V and J ends, which lost 2 bases and 1 base, there was a span of 11 bases.

This clonotype was seen many times. This chain links TRBV10-3 with TRBJ1-5; TRBD1 is a possible D gene (5 bases). Between the trimmed V and J ends, which lost 8 bases and 1 base, there was a span of 9 bases. The CDR3 is made up of 13 amino acids. Germline V gene lookup returns CDR1 ENHRY and CDR2 SYGVKD. CDR3 sequence (DNA): TGTGCCATCGGATGGGGGAGCAATCAGCCCCAGCATTTT. It codes for CAIGWGSNQPQHF.

This clonotype has a handful of counts. The genes are TRBV18 and TRBJ2-5; D gene uncertain. Between the trimmed V and J ends, which lost 2 bases and 1 base, there was a span of 5 bases. Germline V gene lookup returns CDR1 KGHSH and CDR2 LQKENI. CDR3 length: 13 amino acids. The CDR3 bases are TGTGCCAGCTCACCAGCCCCCCAAGAGACCCAGTACTTC. It encodes CASSPAPQETQYF.

There are many counts of this clonotype. V usage is TRBV5-1 and J usage is TRBJ2-7; 15 bases align to TRBD2. J was trimmed by 5 bases and V by 6 bases; bases with no gene match: 15. Germline CDR1 and CDR2: SGHRS and YFSETQ. CDR3 length: 18 residues. The CDR3 region has the DNA TGCGCCAGCACCGGACAGGGTGGACTAGCGGGAGGGCCCCACGAGCAGTACTTC. Translation gives CASTGQGGLAGGPHEQYF.

This clonotype was recorded at least ten times. The V call is TRBV27, the J call TRBJ1-2, with 8 bases aligning to TRBD1. Trimming removed 2 bases from V and 7 bases from J; junction bases left unmatched: 6. The CDR3 totals 14 residues. Germline-derived CDR1 and CDR2 are MNHEY and SMNVEV (reference sequence). For the CDR3, the DNA is TGTGCCAGCAGTTTACAGGGGGCCTATAGTGGCTACACCTTC. The encoded protein is CASSLQGAYSGYTF.

The sample holds many counts of this clonotype. The gene calls are TRBV12-3 or TRBV12-4 and TRBJ2-1; TRBD2 matches at 7 bases. The CDR3 extends over 16 amino acids. Trimming cost V 7 bases and J 7 bases; bases outside gene matches: 16. CDR3 nucleotides: TGTGCCAGCACCCTATGGGGGGGAGGGGCGGGGAATGAGCAGTTCTTC. Amino acid sequence: CASTLWGGGAGNEQFF.

There are many counts of this clonotype. The chain uses TRBV6-2 or TRBV6-3 and TRBJ1-2; tentative D call: TRBD1 (5 bases). Looked up from germline, CDR1 is MNHEY and CDR2 is SVGEGT. The CDR3 extends over 14 amino acids. The germline V and J ends were trimmed by 7 bases and 4 bases, with 16 bases remaining between them. CDR3: CASTPRRGSYGYTF. The CDR3 DNA reads TGTGCCAGCACCCCACGGCGGGGCAGCTATGGCTACACCTTC.

This clonotype was picked up many times. V and J are TRBV19 and TRBJ2-6, with no clear D. Germline V gene sequence: CDR1 LNHDA, CDR2 SQIVND (reference sequence). The V end was cut by 6 bases, the J end by 0 bases, with 9 bases between. This CDR3 region has 15 residues. The CDR3 nucleotides read TGTGCCAGTAGAGCCAGAGGCTCTGGGGCCAACGTCCTGACTTTC. Amino acids: CASRARGSGANVLTF.

This clonotype has a count of ten or more. The rearrangement joins TRBV6-2 or TRBV6-3 to TRBJ2-7; 7 bases align to TRBD2. This CDR3 has 14 amino acids. Looked up from germline, CDR1 is MNHEY and CDR2 is SVGEGT. With 2 bases clipped from V and 2 bases from J, the junction kept 3 bases outside the gene matches. The CDR3 DNA follows: TGTGCCAGCAGTTACGCGGGAGAGCCCTACGAGCAGTACTTC. Protein: CASSYAGEPYEQYF.

The chain joins TRBV7-6 to TRBJ2-7; 12 positions match TRBD1. Germline V gives CDR1 SGHVS, CDR2 FNYEAQ. Germline trimming cut 5 bases from V and 5 bases from J; bases unmatched to any gene: 7. CDR3 length equals 15 residues. CDR3 in DNA: TGTGCCAGCAGCCTGGGGACAGGGGGCAGGGACGAGCAGTACTTC. This sequence encodes CASSLGTGGRDEQYF.

There are many counts of this clonotype. V usage is TRBV11-2 and J usage is TRBJ2-3; 7 bases fit TRBD2. The CDR3 length is 14 residues. V lost 6 bases to trimming and J lost 1 base; unmatched junction nucleotides: 4. CDR1 SGHAT and CDR2 FQNNGV come from the germline V gene. The CDR3 sequence: CASSRTSGTDTQYF. DNA for the CDR3: TGTGCCAGCAGTAGAACTAGCGGCACAGATACGCAGTATTTT.

This clonotype was seen at least ten times. The gene calls are TRBV2 and TRBJ2-7, with 9 nucleotides matching TRBD1. Germline V gene lookup returns CDR1 SNHLY and CDR2 FYNNEI. CDR3 length: 15 amino acids. V was pared by 4 bases and J by 7 bases, with 11 bases of the junction left unmatched. CDR3 protein: CASSGRGQGNLEQYF. CDR3 DNA sequence: TGTGCCAGCAGTGGCCGGGGACAGGGAAATCTAGAGCAGTACTTC.

This clonotype was recorded many times. The rearrangement joins TRBV6-1 to TRBJ1-6; no reliable D call. The ends were cut back, 6 bases at V and 5 bases at J, with 17 bases in the middle. Germline V gives CDR1 MNHNS, CDR2 SASEGT. The CDR3 has 16 amino acids. DNA of the CDR3: TGTGCCAGCAGACAAACGCCGGGATTTAATAATTCACCCCTCCACTTT. Amino acids: CASRQTPGFNNSPLHF.

Points on this clonotype: The germline gene is not matched at one end of the junction; a read error may be the cause. The gene calls are TRBV6-5 and TRBJ2-7; a possible D gene is TRBD1 (6 bases). The CDR3 consists of 13 residues. The germline CDR1 and CDR2 sequences are MNHEY and SVGAGI. The CDR3: CASSYTQGRQQCF. The CDR3 region has the DNA TGTGCCAGCAGTTACACACAGGGCCGTCAGCAGTGCTTC.

The V gene is TRBV9, the J gene TRBJ1-1, with D unresolved. The CDR3 runs 14 residues. Trimming took off 3 bases at V and 5 bases at J, with 14 bases between the two ends. CDR1 and CDR2 from the germline V gene are SGDLS and YYNGEE. The CDR3 coding sequence is TGTGCCAGCAGCGCCCGGCCGGCCGAGACTGAAGCTTTCTTT. The encoded protein is CASSARPAETEAFF.

This clonotype was observed once. CDR3 DNA: TGTGCCAGCAGTCCAGGACAGGGTTTTGGTGGCTACACCTTC. It is translated as CASSPGQGFGGYTF. This chain links TRBV6-1 with TRBJ1-2; 8 bases line up with TRBD1. The CDR3 consists of 14 residues. The trim removed 5 bases at V and 7 bases at J, leaving 9 bases unmatched. Germline loops: CDR1 MNHNS, CDR2 SASEGT.

This clonotype has ten or more counts. V usage is TRBV6-5 and J usage is TRBJ1-1, with a tentative D call TRBD1 (5 bases). V lost 2 bases, J lost 3 bases, and 10 bases lay in between. The CDR3 has 14 amino acids. The V gene's germline CDR1 is MNHEY and CDR2 SVGAGI. The CDR3 sequence is CASSYRGSDTEAFF. In DNA form, the CDR3 reads TGTGCCAGCAGTTACCGGGGCTCGGACACTGAAGCTTTCTTT.

This clonotype has ten or more counts. V and J are TRBV20-1 and TRBJ2-7; 10 nucleotides line up with TRBD2. This CDR3 contains 14 residues. V trimming: 4 bases; J trimming: 4 bases; junction bases outside the gene matches: 7. Germline V lookup: CDR1 DFQATT, CDR2 SNEGSKA (reference sequence). CDR3 coding DNA: TGCAGTGCTACTAGCGGGAGTTATCGTTACGAGCAGTACTTC. Translation gives CSATSGSYRYEQYF.

This clonotype was counted ten times or more. The chain employs TRBV10-1 and TRBJ1-2, with D possibly being TRBD1 (5 bases). Per germline, CDR1 WNHNN and CDR2 SYGVQD (reference sequence). Trimming took off 11 bases at V and 5 bases at J, with 12 bases between the two ends. The CDR3 length is 11 residues. CDR3 nucleotides: TGCGCCTCCGGTGGGACTTATGGCTACACCTTC. This codes for CASGGTYGYTF.

This clonotype occurred many times. The chain combines TRBV6-4 with TRBJ2-4; 8 positions match TRBD2. This CDR3 contains 14 residues. Germline CDR1 MRHNA, CDR2 SNTAGT. Trimming cost V 8 bases and J 7 bases; bases outside gene matches: 10. The CDR3 protein is CASGLSGTRNIQYF. In DNA form, the CDR3 reads TGTGCCAGCGGTCTTAGCGGGACCCGGAACATTCAGTACTTC.